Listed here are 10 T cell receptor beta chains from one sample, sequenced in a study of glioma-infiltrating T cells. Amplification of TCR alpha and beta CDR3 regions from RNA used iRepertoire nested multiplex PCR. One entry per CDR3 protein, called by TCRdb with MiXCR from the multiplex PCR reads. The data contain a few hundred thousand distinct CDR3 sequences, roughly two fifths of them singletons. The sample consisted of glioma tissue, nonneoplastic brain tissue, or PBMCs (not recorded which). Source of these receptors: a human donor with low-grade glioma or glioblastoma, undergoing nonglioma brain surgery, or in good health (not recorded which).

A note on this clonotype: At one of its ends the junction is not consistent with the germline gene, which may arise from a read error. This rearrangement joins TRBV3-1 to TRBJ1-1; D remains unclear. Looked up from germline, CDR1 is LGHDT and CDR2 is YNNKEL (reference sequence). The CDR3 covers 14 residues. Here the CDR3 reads CAGSQARMNTEAFF. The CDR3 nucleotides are TGTGCCGGCAGCCAAGCCCGGATGAACACTGAAGCTTTCTTT.

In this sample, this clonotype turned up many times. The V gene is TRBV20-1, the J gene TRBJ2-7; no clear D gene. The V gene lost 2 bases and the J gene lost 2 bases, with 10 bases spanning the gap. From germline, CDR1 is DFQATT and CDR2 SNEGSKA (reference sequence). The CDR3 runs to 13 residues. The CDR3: CSARPQSAYEQYF. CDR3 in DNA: TGCAGTGCTAGACCCCAATCGGCCTACGAGCAGTACTTC.

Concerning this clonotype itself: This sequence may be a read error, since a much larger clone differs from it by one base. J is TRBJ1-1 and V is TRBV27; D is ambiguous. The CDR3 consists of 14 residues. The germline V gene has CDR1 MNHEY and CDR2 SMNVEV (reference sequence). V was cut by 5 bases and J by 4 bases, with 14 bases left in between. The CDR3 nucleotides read TGTGCCAGCAGTCCCATCCGGAAGAGCACTGAAGCTTTCTTT. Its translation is CASSPIRKSTEAFF.

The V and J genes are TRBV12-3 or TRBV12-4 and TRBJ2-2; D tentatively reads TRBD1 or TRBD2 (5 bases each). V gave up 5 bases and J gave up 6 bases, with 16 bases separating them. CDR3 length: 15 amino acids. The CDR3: CASSEWGRSSGELFF. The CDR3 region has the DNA TGTGCCAGCAGTGAATGGGGGAGATCGTCCGGGGAGCTGTTTTTT.

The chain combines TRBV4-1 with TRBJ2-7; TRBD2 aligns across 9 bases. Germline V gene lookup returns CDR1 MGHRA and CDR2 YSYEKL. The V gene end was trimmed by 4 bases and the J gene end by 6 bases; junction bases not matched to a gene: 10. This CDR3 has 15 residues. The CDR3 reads CASSPAGGQRLEQYF. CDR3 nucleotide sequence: TGCGCCAGCAGCCCAGCGGGGGGACAGCGACTCGAGCAGTACTTC.

For the CDR3, the DNA is TGCAGTGGGAGGTGTAACGGGAGGTCCAGCTACGAGCAGTACTTC. Translating it yields CSGRCNGRSSYEQYF. The gene calls are TRBV20-1 and TRBJ2-7, with 7 bases aligning to TRBD2. The CDR3 extends over 15 amino acids. CDR1 DFQATT and CDR2 SNEGSKA come from the germline V gene (reference sequence). J gave up 3 bases and V 7 bases, and 15 bases lay outside the gene matches.

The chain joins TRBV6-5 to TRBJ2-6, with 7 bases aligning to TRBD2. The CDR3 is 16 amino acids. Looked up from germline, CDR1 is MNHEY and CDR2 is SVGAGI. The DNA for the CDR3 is TGTGTTAGCAGTTCGTTTGGGGGGGGTGGGGCCAACGTCCTGACTTTC. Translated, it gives CVSSSFGGGGANVLTF.

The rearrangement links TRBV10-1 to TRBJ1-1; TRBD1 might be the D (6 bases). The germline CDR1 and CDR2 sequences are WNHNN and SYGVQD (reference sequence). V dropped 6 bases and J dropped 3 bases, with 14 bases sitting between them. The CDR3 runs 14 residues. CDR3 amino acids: CASREQGDDTEAFF. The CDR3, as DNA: TGCGCCAGCAGGGAACAGGGAGATGACACTGAAGCTTTCTTT.

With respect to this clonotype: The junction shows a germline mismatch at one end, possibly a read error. The CDR3 loop is CASSQAIGRNQPQHF. The DNA of the CDR3 is TGTGCCAGCAGCCAAGCTATCGGTAGAAATCAGCCCCAGCATTTT. V and J are TRBV4-1 and TRBJ1-5; D unresolved. Germline values: CDR1 MGHRA, CDR2 YSYEKL. The CDR3 sequence is 15 residues long.

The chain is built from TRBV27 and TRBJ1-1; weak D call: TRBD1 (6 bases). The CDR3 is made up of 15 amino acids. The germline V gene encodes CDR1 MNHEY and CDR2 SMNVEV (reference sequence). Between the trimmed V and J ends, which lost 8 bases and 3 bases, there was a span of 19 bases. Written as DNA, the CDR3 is TGTGCCAGCGTAGGCAGGACAGAGGTGCACACTGAAGCTTTCTTT. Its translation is CASVGRTEVHTEAFF.